This entry describes one T cell receptor beta chain. This sample is part of a study of blood T cell repertoires in COVID-19. Study-wide context: Specimens from acute and convalescent COVID-19 originated in the United States, Italy and Spain. Sources were T cells, B-cell-depleted T cells, or PBMCs; the material itself was cDNA or gDNA.

With 3 bases removed from V and 4 bases from J, the gap between germline ends came to 12 bases. There are 14 residues in the CDR3. Germline CDR1 is GTSNPN and CDR2 is SVGIG (reference sequence). Per the original methods: Amplification from reference gene primers served as the basis for estimated nucleated cell counts. Clones were sequenced by immunoSEQ multiplex PCR, and TCRdb holds only the in-frame ones, with some missing. V, J and clone size reflect that table, while D and trimming were determined from the DNA. The sample has about 94,000 clones, more than 75% seen once. This chain joins TRBV30 and TRBJ1-4, with D unresolved. The origin of this receptor is a human donor with acute or convalescent COVID-19. The donor label of this sample is uncertain. Sequenced sample: peripheral blood. CDR3 nucleotide sequence: TGTGCCTGGAGGGGTTGGGCAAATAATGAAAAACTGTTTTTT. Translating it yields CAWRGWANNEKLFF. Filled out from reference TRBV30 and TRBJ1-4, the complete variable domain reads SQTIHQWPATLVQPVGSPLSLECTVEGTSNPNLYWYRQAAGRGLQLLFYSVGIGQISSEVPQNLSASRPQDRQFILSSKKLLLSDSGFYLCAWRGWANNEKLFFGSGTQLSVL.